This T cell receptor beta chain was captured by sequencing in a study of T cells in Graves' hyperthyroidism and ophthalmopathy (dated by TCRdb to 2018 to 2020). Looking at the study overall: Peripheral blood samples were taken at initial diagnosis, before any treatment was given. The 95 to 100 discovery patients were randomly divided into training and test sets at a 7:3 ratio. Thyroid tissue and blood T-cell repertoires from about six Graves' hyperthyroidism patients were also compared in the study. After sampling, hyperthyroidism patients received methimazole starting at 30 mg daily, and ophthalmopathy patients received high-dose intravenous methylprednisolone. According to the paper, TCR Vbeta CDR3 sequencing was carried out on roughly 130 peripheral blood samples, which came from 40 to 45 ophthalmopathy, fewer than 80 hyperthyroidism and some 17 progressor patients. Prospective prediction of ophthalmopathy was tested in an independent validation cohort of some 19 hyperthyroidism patients and around 16 patients who later progressed to ophthalmopathy. To identify TCR V-J signatures that set the groups apart, the researchers used a discovery cohort of roughly 100 patients, made up of 40 to 45 with Graves' ophthalmopathy and about 60 with stable Graves' hyperthyroidism. Points the paper makes about the study in general: Most expanded thyroid clonotypes (frequency above 0.001) were also found in blood, which suggests that blood repertoires may mirror thyroid immune responses. In validation, the model predicted progression to ophthalmopathy with roughly 66% sensitivity and roughly 75% specificity, a median of around six months before onset. A 13 V-J signature model separated ophthalmopathy from stable hyperthyroidism, with about 90% sensitivity and approximately 81% specificity in cross-validation and 80%/75% in testing. Sample size was not statistically predetermined, and blinding of investigators to group allocation was not performed.

In this sample, this clonotype turned up a few times. Its antigen is unknown. Per-base quality was not reported, and no clone a single base away is much larger than it. The TCR beta CDR3 regions were amplified from the RNA transcripts. A first-round RT-PCR of the TCR CDR3 used the HTBI primer set with the Qiagen OneStep RT-PCR kit. Libraries were constructed in a second round of multiplex PCR, after which size selection and purification were performed. Sequencing of the libraries was done on an Illumina HiSeq2000 using paired-end 100 bp reads. As for how the authors treated the data: SOAPnuke was used to process the raw data, with reads discarded if the reads contained adapters or uncalled bases, had a mean Phred below 15, or lacked an exact constant-primer or identifier match. COPE v1.2.5 was used to merge the high-quality paired reads, and each unique nucleotide sequence was defined as a clonotype. Clonotypes were aligned to IMGT TRBV, TRBD and TRBJ reference segments using MiTCR v1.1. The analysis was restricted to V-J combinations with a frequency above 0.0001, which together covered 99% to 99.2% of the repertoires. The TCS score was defined as the ratio of F50 (clonal expansion) to E x V (chaos), calculated using BLOSUM62-based TCRdist between CDR3 peptides within each V-J. Welch's t-statistics and random forest reduced around 520 V-J features to fewer than 15, which were used in a naive Bayes classifier (R e1071). Thyroid-blood repertoire similarity was quantified with the Morisita-Horn index. The public reads were reprocessed in TCRdb via fastp at Q25 and MiXCR, keeping in-frame beta chains. Rows with one shared CDR3 protein collapse into an entry with the most common genes and DNA. It is TCRdb's table, rather than the study itself, that gives the V and J calls and clone size. The sample includes some 800,000 distinct CDR3 sequences, with about two fifths observed a single time. Together, the top ten hold more than 7% of the sample.

A patient counted as having stable Graves' hyperthyroidism if no progression to ophthalmopathy occurred over 18 months of follow-up. Hyperthyroidism patients were newly diagnosed, with disease duration under 2 months, and aged 18 to 65 years. The study excluded patients with uncontrolled infections, other autoimmune diseases, pregnancy or lactation. Diagnoses were established on the basis of clinical symptoms, serum thyroxine and TRAb, thyroid ultrasound, and orbital computed tomography. PBMCs were separated from over 9 ml of fresh peripheral blood using Ficoll-Paque density gradient centrifugation. Total RNA was extracted with Trizol reagent, and quality was checked on an Agilent 2100 Bioanalyzer. The sequenced sample was blood. The source is a man younger than 30 with Graves' hyperthyroidism.

CDR3 sequence: CSVTTGTGDREKLFF. The nucleotides read TGCAGTGTCACGACGGGCACAGGGGATCGGGAAAAACTGTTTTTT. The rearrangement joined TRBV20-1 to TRBJ1-4, with 7 junctional bases fitting TRBD1. The germline V gene (reference sequence) gives CDR1 as DFQATT and CDR2 as SNEGSKA. Reading from cysteine to phenylalanine, the CDR3 counts 15 amino acids. Of the read, only the CDR3 DNA is kept; its 45 bases are in frame from base 1. Trimmed from V: 7 bases; trimmed from J: 8 bases; junction bases lacking a gene match: 16.